The source of this T cell receptor (beta chain) is a study of early T cells in non-severe SARS-CoV-2 infection. On the study more broadly: Chains were not paired, and sequencing was done on bulk RNA from unsorted whole blood.

Each CDR3 protein gets one entry after TCRdb re-called the 5' RACE reads with MiXCR. The profile shows about 60,000 distinct CDR3 sequences, more than 9% of them singletons. V lost 0 bases and J 5 bases, leaving 12 bases between the germline ends. The CDR3 contains 15 residues. CDR1 is SGHTS and CDR2 is YDEGEE in the germline V gene. This clonotype has more than one count but fewer than ten. What it binds is not known. Study-level points and caveats: Matching with VDJdb favored anti-spike CD8 responses (missing private and CD4 specificities).

This clonotype was sampled from an adult who was a healthcare worker with PCR-confirmed SARS-CoV-2 infection or an uninfected control (not recorded which). The chain combines TRBV5-8 with TRBJ2-1; D may correspond to TRBD1 or TRBD2 (6 bases each). Sequencing was carried out using whole blood. In nucleotides, the CDR3 is TGTGCCAGCAGCTTGGTGGGGGGCCAAAACAATGAGCAGTTCTTC. It translates to CASSLVGGQNNEQFF. The full variable domain, its missing parts supplied by reference TRBV5-8 and TRBJ2-1, is EAGVTQSPTHLIKTRGQQATLRCSPISGHTSVYWYQQALGLGLQFLLWYDEGEERNRGNFPPRFSGRQFPNYSSELNVNALELEDSALYLCASSLVGGQNNEQFFGPGTRLTVL.